What follows describes a single TCR beta chain. The antigen is unknown. In the source study's methods: Sequence data from immunoSEQ were junction-only and lacked quality scores; consequently, filtering differed. Method: immunoSEQ multiplex PCR; TCRdb's copy keeps in-frame clones and lacks some. V and J calls and clone size are as listed in that table; D and trimming were resolved from the DNA. The sample yields roughly 2.5 million clones, around nine tenths seen once. The germline V gene encodes CDR1 MNHNY and CDR2 SVGAGI (reference sequence). The CDR3 totals 14 residues. V was pared by 6 bases and J by 2 bases, with 12 bases between. This record comes from a study of shared clonotypes between healthy human individuals. Points from the study as a whole: Generally, estimated richness proved larger in naive subsets than it did in memory subsets. It was only blood that was sampled, and tissue repertoires likely differ.

The chain has TRBV6-6 and TRBJ2-3; D remains ambiguous. What was sequenced was naive CD4+ T cells sorted from blood. Subset here: CD45RA+ positively selected. The clonotype comes from a man aged 18 to 29 in good health. The CDR3 bases are TGTGCCAGCAGGGCGAGACACAACACAGATACGCAGTATTTT. Translation gives CASRARHNTDTQYF.